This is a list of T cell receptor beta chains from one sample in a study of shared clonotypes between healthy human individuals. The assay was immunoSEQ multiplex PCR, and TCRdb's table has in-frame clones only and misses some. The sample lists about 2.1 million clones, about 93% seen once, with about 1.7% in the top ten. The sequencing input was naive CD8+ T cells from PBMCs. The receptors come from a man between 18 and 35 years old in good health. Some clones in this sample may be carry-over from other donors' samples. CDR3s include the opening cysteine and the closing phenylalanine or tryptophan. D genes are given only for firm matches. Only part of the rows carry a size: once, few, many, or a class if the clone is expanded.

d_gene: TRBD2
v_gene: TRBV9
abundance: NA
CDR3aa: CASSVIAGASYEQYF

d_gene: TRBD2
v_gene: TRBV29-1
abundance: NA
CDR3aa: CSVRGLAGRGETQYF

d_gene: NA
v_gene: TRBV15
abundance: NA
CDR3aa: CATSREEIAVDYEQYF

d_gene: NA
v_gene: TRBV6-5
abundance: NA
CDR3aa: CASSRNGLYTDTQYF

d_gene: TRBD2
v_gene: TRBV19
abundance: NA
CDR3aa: CASSQTGTSGETQYF

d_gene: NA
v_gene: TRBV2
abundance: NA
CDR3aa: CASSEKSYEQYF

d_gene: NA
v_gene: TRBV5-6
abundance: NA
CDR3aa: CASSPEEGSHEQYF

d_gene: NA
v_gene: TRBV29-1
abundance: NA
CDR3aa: CSADSGANVLTF

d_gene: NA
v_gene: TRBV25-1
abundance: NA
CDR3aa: CASSEAGQPEQYF

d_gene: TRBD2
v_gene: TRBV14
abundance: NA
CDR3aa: CASSQDRGGRYVFF

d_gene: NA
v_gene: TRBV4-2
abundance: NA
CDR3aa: CASSQDRRGPEQYF

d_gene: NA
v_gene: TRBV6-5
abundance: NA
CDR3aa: CASSSLRDNEQFF

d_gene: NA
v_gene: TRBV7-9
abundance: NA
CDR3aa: CASSQTGGHNYGYTF

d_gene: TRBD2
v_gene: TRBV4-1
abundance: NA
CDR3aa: CASSQVSGGTGNEQFF

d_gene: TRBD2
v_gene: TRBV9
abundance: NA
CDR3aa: CASSVASGRETQYF

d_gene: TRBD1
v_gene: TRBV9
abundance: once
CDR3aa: CASSPGQGGTQYF

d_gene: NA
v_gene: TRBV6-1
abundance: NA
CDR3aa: CASSLGETQYF

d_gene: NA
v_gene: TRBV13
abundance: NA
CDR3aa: CASSLESGGSYEQYF

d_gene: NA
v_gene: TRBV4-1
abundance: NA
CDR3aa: CASSQYTGGELFF

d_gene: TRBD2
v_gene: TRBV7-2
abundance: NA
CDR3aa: CASSLTSGSLYEQYF

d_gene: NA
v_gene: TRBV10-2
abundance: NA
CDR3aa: CATRDDSYEQYF

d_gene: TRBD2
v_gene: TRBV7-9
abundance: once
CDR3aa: CASRNGLAGGHEQYF

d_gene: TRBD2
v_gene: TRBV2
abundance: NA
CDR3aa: CASSEDSGRPTYEQYF

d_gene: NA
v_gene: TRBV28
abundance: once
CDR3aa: CASRLGVTEAFF

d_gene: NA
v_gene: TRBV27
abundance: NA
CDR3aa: CASSSGRGEGNQPQHF

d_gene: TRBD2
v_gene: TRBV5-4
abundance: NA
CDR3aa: CASRPRLAESYQETQYF

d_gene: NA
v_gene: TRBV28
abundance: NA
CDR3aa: CASSPLSGTTDTQYF

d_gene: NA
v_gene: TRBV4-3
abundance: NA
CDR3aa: CAIKVGGGYTF

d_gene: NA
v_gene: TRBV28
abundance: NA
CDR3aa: CASSLRGANEQFF

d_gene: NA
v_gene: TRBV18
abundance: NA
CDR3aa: CASSPPEGFKNIQYF

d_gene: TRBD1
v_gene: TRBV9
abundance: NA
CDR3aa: CASSAPTGQDYNEQFF

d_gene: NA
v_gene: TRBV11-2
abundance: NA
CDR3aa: CASSLVFASPAEQYF

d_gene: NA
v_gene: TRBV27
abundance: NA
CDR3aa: CASSPLSTNYGYTF

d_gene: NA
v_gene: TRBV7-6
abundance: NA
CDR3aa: CASSSANRDPGELFF

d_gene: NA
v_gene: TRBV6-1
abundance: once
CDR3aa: CASSEHPRAPYEQYF

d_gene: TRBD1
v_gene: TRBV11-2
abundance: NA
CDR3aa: CASSLGTAYEQYF

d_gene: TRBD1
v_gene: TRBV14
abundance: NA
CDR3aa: CASSQDLQGAVNTEAFF

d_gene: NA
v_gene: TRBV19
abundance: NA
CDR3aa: CASSRVNEQFF

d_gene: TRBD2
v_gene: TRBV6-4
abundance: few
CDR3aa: CASSALAGDTGELFF

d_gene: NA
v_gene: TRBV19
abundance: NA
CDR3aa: CASSISLTGYEQYF

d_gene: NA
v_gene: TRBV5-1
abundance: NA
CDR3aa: CASSQARIQAGELFF

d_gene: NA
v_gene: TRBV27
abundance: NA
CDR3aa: CASSRTNNEQFF

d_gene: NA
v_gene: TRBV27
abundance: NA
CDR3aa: CASSPYWGGETQYF

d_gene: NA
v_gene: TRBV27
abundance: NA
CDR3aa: CASSYGLAPQNEQFF

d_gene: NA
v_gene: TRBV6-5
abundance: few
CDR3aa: CASRGSSSGNTIYF

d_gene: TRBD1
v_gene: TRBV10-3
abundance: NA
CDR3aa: CAISEAGTVYEQYF

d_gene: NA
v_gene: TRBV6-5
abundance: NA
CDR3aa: CASSDLDWENEQFF

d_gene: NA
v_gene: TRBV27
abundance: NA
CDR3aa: CASSLDLSADTQYF

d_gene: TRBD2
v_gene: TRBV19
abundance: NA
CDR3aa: CASSTGGDYEQYF

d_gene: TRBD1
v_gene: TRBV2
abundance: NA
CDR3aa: CASRAGGWKTEAFF

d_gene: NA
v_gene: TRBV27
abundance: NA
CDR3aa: CASRPRAYNEQFF